The 12 T cell receptor beta chains reported below all come from one sample, sequenced in a study of breast tumors, draining lymph nodes, adjacent tissues. TCRdb itself ran the multiplex PCR reads through MiXCR, one entry per CDR3 protein. This table holds about 22,000 distinct CDR3 sequences, 40% to 45% found once. Sequenced material: breast tumor tissue. These TCRs come from a female donor with breast cancer. Some clones in this sample may be carry-over from other donors' samples.

This clonotype was observed many times. V and J are TRBV19 and TRBJ1-2, with TRBD1 matching 8 bases. Trimming cost V 6 bases and J 0 bases; bases outside gene matches: 3. This CDR3 spans 14 amino acids. The germline gives CDR1 LNHDA, CDR2 SQIVND (reference sequence). The CDR3 region is CASRPDRANYGYTF. The CDR3 DNA reads as TGTGCCAGTAGACCGGACAGGGCTAACTATGGCTACACCTTC.

CDR3: CASSLFGEQYF. Here the CDR3 DNA reads TGTGCCAGCAGCTTGTTCGGCGAGCAGTACTTC. V and J are TRBV5-6 and TRBJ2-7; D remains ambiguous. This CDR3 comprises 11 residues. Looked up from germline, CDR1 is SGHDT and CDR2 is YYEEEE. With 1 base removed from V and 6 bases from J, the gap between germline ends came to 5 bases.

By sample share, this clonotype is medium-sized. At one of its ends the junction is not consistent with the germline gene, which may arise from a read error. The genes are TRBV5-1 and TRBJ2-2, with TRBD2 identical over 8 bases. CDR3 length: 15 residues. Germline V lookup: CDR1 SGHRS, CDR2 YFSETQ. CDR3 bases: TGCGCCAGCAGGCGGGGGGATACGAACACCGGGAAGCTGTTTTTT. This gives the protein CASRRGDTNTGKLFF. Based on the CDR3 plus reference TRBV5-1 and TRBJ2-2, the full variable domain is KAGVTQTPRYLIKTRGQQVTLSCSPISGHRSVSWYQQTPGQGLQFLFEYFSETQRNKGNFPGRFSGRQFSNSRSEMNVSTLELGDSALYLCASRRGDTNTGKLFFGEGSRLTVL.

This clonotype was recorded many times. This sequence joins TRBV7-6 and TRBJ1-5, with unresolved D. Trimming took off 5 bases at V and 2 bases at J, with 16 bases between the two ends. The CDR3 totals 16 residues. Germline-derived CDR1 and CDR2 are SGHVS and FNYEAQ. The CDR3 is CASSQTAHGGNQPQHF. CDR3 DNA: TGTGCCAGCAGCCAAACAGCTCACGGAGGCAATCAGCCCCAGCATTTT.

This clonotype is categorized as medium-sized. The chain joins TRBV7-2 to TRBJ2-2, with D maybe TRBD1 (5 bases). The germline V gene encodes CDR1 SGHTA and CDR2 FQGNSA. The CDR3 has 14 residues. V lost 5 bases and J 0 bases, leaving 7 bases between the germline ends. The CDR3 loop reads CASSTGPNTGELFF. The CDR3 DNA reads as TGTGCCAGCAGCACAGGCCCGAACACCGGGGAGCTGTTTTTT.

This clonotype was observed a few times. The rearrangement uses TRBV7-2 and TRBJ1-4, with D possibly matching TRBD1 (5 bases). CDR1 is SGHTA, CDR2 FQGNSA, per germline. The CDR3 is 15 residues long. Trimming removed 5 bases at V and 7 bases at J, with 17 bases between. The CDR3 loop reads CASSQRVGGVEKLFF. CDR3 bases: TGTGCCAGCAGCCAGCGGGTGGGGGGGGTTGAAAAACTGTTTTTT.

The genes are TRBV24-1 and TRBJ2-7; 10 bases align to TRBD2. The CDR3 contains 15 residues. V shed 12 bases, J shed 3 bases, and the junction held 13 bases outside the gene matches. In germline, CDR1 is KGHDR, CDR2 SFDVKD. The CDR3 bases are TGTGCCCACCCCGTAGCGGGAGGTCCTGTCTACGAGCAGTACTTC. Its protein product is CAHPVAGGPVYEQYF.

A note on this clonotype: Because the CDR3's place on the DNA is in doubt, the DNA is left out and the CDR3 is given as listed by TCRdb. V and J are TRBV5-1 and TRBJ2-5; no DNA check was done on the table's D call, TRBD1. Ends included, the CDR3 has 23 residues. Germline values: CDR1 SGHRS, CDR2 YFSETQ. The CDR3 here is CASSLTGRRWLHLRFGDQETQYF.

In regard to this clonotype: One end of the junction is discordant with germline, which a read error may explain. V and J are TRBV11-2 and TRBJ2-5, with TRBD2 matching over 10 bases. In germline, CDR1 is SGHAT, CDR2 FQNNGV. The CDR3 covers 14 residues. DNA for the CDR3: TGTGCTAGCAACCCACGAGCGGGAGGGGACACCCAGTACTTC. Encoded protein: CASNPRAGGDTQYF.

The CDR3 loop is CASSRGQGETQYF. For the CDR3, the DNA is TGTGCCAGCAGCCGAGGACAGGGCGAGACCCAGTACTTC. The rearrangement uses TRBV14 and TRBJ2-5; 8 nucleotides match TRBD1. Germline CDR1 is SGHDN and CDR2 is FVKESK. This CDR3 region has 13 residues. J was trimmed by 5 bases and V by 4 bases; bases with no gene match: 3.

In regard to this clonotype: The junction and the germline gene differ at one end; a read error may be behind it. CDR3 sequence reads: CASSPGTSGVKNTGELFF. CDR3 DNA: TGCGCCAGCAGCCCTGGGACTAGCGGGGTTAAAAACACCGGGGAGCTGTTTTTT. The chain links TRBV5-5 to TRBJ2-2; 13 nucleotides agree with TRBD2. CDR1 SGHKS and CDR2 YYEKEE come from the germline V gene (reference sequence). The CDR3 loop spans 18 amino acids.

J is TRBJ1-5 and V is TRBV2, with TRBD1 matching 7 bases. The CDR3 sequence is 14 residues long. CDR1 and CDR2 (germline): SNHLY, FYNNEI. V lost 5 bases to trimming and J lost 2 bases; unmatched junction nucleotides: 3. As DNA, the CDR3 is TGTGCCAGCAGTTTCACAGGGGGCAATCAGCCCCAGCATTTT. This codes for CASSFTGGNQPQHF.